Listed below are T cell receptor beta chains from one sample, sequenced in a study of T cell changes during pregnancy in multiple sclerosis. The data were produced by immunoSEQ multiplex PCR, yet TCRdb's version contains in-frame clones alone and is incomplete. The sample holds fewer than 45,000 clones; roughly 93% are singletons and the top ten take 4% to 5.5%. The sample was peripheral blood, taken in the second trimester of pregnancy. These receptors were taken from a female donor in good health, enrolled as a control in a pregnancy study. Both conserved end residues are part of each CDR3. The D gene is left open where the match is weak. Not all rows give a size; the values are once, few, many and, for expanded clones, a class.

CDR3aa: CASSRTTFTSEQFF
CDR3nt: TGTGCCAGCAGTCGGACTACGTTCACCTCTGAGCAGTTCTTC
v_gene: TRBV6-5
d_gene: -
j_gene: TRBJ2-1
abundance: -
len: 14

CDR3aa: CASSTGGGGATDTQYF
CDR3nt: TGTGCCAGTAGTACGGGAGGCGGAGGGGCCACAGATACGCAGTATTTT
v_gene: TRBV28
d_gene: TRBD2
j_gene: TRBJ2-3
abundance: once
len: 16

CDR3aa: CASSDSRGDEQFF
CDR3nt: TGTGCCAGCAGCGACTCCAGGGGAGATGAGCAGTTCTTC
v_gene: TRBV2
d_gene: -
j_gene: TRBJ2-1
abundance: -
len: 13

CDR3aa: CSVGDQSYTF
CDR3nt: TGCAGCGTTGGAGACCAGAGCTACACCTTC
v_gene: TRBV29-1
d_gene: -
j_gene: TRBJ1-2
abundance: -
len: 10

CDR3aa: CASSQDRTGGVGGYTF
CDR3nt: TGCGCCAGCAGCCAAGATAGGACAGGGGGTGTGGGTGGCTACACCTTC
v_gene: TRBV4-3
d_gene: TRBD1
j_gene: TRBJ1-2
abundance: -
len: 16

CDR3aa: CASSSRGQGLETQYF
CDR3nt: TGTGCCAGCAGCTCGAGGGGACAGGGGTTGGAGACCCAGTACTTC
v_gene: TRBV7-9
d_gene: TRBD1
j_gene: TRBJ2-5
abundance: -
len: 15

CDR3aa: CASSLSEYEQYF
CDR3nt: TGTGCCAGCAGCTTGTCAGAATACGAGCAGTACTTC
v_gene: TRBV11-2
d_gene: -
j_gene: TRBJ2-7
abundance: -
len: 12

CDR3aa: CASSPPPLAGSAEQYF
CDR3nt: TGTGCCAGCAGTCCCCCTCCGCTAGCCGGGTCAGCTGAGCAGTACTTC
v_gene: TRBV28
d_gene: -
j_gene: TRBJ2-7
abundance: -
len: 16

CDR3aa: CASSQERTGRSYNEQFF
CDR3nt: TGTGCCAGCAGCCAAGAACGGACCGGGAGGTCCTACAATGAGCAGTTCTTC
v_gene: TRBV4-2
d_gene: TRBD2
j_gene: TRBJ2-1
abundance: -
len: 17

CDR3aa: CATSRVPGQETQYF
CDR3nt: TGTGCCACCAGCAGAGTTCCGGGACAAGAGACCCAGTACTTC
v_gene: TRBV15
d_gene: -
j_gene: TRBJ2-5
abundance: -
len: 14

CDR3aa: CASSNPGQILSNQPQHF
CDR3nt: TGTGCCAGCAGCAATCCCGGACAGATCCTTAGCAATCAGCCCCAGCATTTT
v_gene: TRBV21-1
d_gene: -
j_gene: TRBJ1-5
abundance: -
len: 17

CDR3aa: CASSLAHANQPQHF
CDR3nt: TGTGCCAGCAGCTTAGCGCACGCGAATCAGCCCCAGCATTTT
v_gene: TRBV7-2
d_gene: -
j_gene: TRBJ1-5
abundance: -
len: 14

CDR3aa: CASSITPGAYEQYF
CDR3nt: TGTGCCAGCAGCATCACCCCCGGGGCCTACGAGCAGTACTTC
v_gene: TRBV11-3
d_gene: -
j_gene: TRBJ2-7
abundance: few
len: 14

CDR3aa: CASSPEPAGGPVHYNEQFF
CDR3nt: TGTGCCAGCTCACCAGAGCCAGCGGGAGGGCCGGTGCACTACAATGAGCAGTTCTTC
v_gene: TRBV18
d_gene: TRBD2
j_gene: TRBJ2-1
abundance: -
len: 19